Listed here are 30 T cell receptor beta chains from one sample, sequenced in a study of CD8 T cells in Susac syndrome. RNA totalling roughly 0.45 to 1 ug underwent reverse transcription with random hexamers. TCRdb itself ran the immunoSEQ multiplex PCR reads through MiXCR, one entry per CDR3 protein. The repertoire holds around 130,000 distinct CDR3 sequences, around 94% seen once, with just over 0.095% in the top ten. Source material: CD4+ T cells from PBMCs. The receptor source for this set is a human donor in good health.

The CDR3 sequence: CASSAGRKYANTGELFF. The CDR3 region has the DNA TGTGCCAGCAGTGCCGGACGGAAGTATGCGAACACCGGGGAGCTGTTTTTT. This chain connects TRBV2 to TRBJ2-2, with D hard to call. Trimming took 4 bases from V and 0 from J, leaving 15 bases between them. CDR3 size: 17 residues. Germline V gene data show CDR1 as SNHLY and CDR2 as FYNNEI.

This chain links TRBV7-2 with TRBJ2-2; no clear D. The CDR3 loop spans 14 amino acids. Germline V gene lookup returns CDR1 SGHTA and CDR2 FQGNSA. Trimming pared 4 bases from V and 1 base from J, leaving 7 bases between. The CDR3 region is CASSSSQNTGELFF. CDR3 sequence (DNA): TGTGCCAGCAGCTCCAGCCAGAACACCGGGGAGCTGTTTTTT.

The chain joins TRBV25-1 to TRBJ2-2, with TRBD1 as a possible D gene (5 bases). The V and J ends lost 6 bases and 3 bases respectively, with 14 bases between them. The germline V gene encodes CDR1 MGHDK and CDR2 SYGVNS. The CDR3 spans 15 residues. CDR3 nucleotide sequence: TGTGCCAGCAGCCCGAGACAGTTTGACACCGGGGAGCTGTTTTTT. This codes for CASSPRQFDTGELFF.

The V call is TRBV6-2 or TRBV6-3, the J call TRBJ1-5; maybe TRBD1 (5 bases). The CDR3 is made up of 16 amino acids. V lost 2 bases and J 1 base, leaving 12 bases between the germline ends. Germline V gives CDR1 MNHEY, CDR2 SVGEGT. CDR3 nucleotides: TGTGCCAGCAGTTACATCGGGGACGGGAGCAATCAGCCCCAGCATTTT. Protein: CASSYIGDGSNQPQHF.

This chain links TRBV12-3 or TRBV12-4 with TRBJ2-5; 13 nucleotides agree with TRBD2. Germline trimming cut 3 bases from V and 0 bases from J; bases unmatched to any gene: 1. The CDR3 sequence is 16 residues long. For the CDR3, the DNA is TGTGCCAGCAGTTTCGGACTAGCGGGAGACCAAGAGACCCAGTACTTC. Translating gives CASSFGLAGDQETQYF.

This clonotype turned up a few times. The chain employs TRBV28 and TRBJ1-5; TRBD1 is a possible D gene (6 bases). V lost 4 bases and J lost 4, with 8 bases in between. This CDR3 has 13 residues. The germline gives CDR1 MDHEN, CDR2 SYDVKM. The CDR3 is CASSSQGNQPQHF. In nucleotides, the CDR3 is TGTGCCAGCAGTTCACAGGGTAATCAGCCCCAGCATTTT.

The chain joins TRBV20-1 to TRBJ1-1, with 8 bases aligning to TRBD1. Germline V gives CDR1 DFQATT, CDR2 SNEGSKA (reference sequence). V shed 3 bases, J shed 1 base, and the junction held 4 bases outside the gene matches. This CDR3 spans 14 amino acids. The DNA of the CDR3 is TGCAGTGCTAGGGCAGGGGGCTCGAACACTGAAGCTTTCTTT. As protein: CSARAGGSNTEAFF.

The rearrangement links TRBV6-1 to TRBJ2-7; D call uncertain. Germline loops: CDR1 MNHNS, CDR2 SASEGT. The CDR3 length is 13 residues. Trimming cost V 2 bases and J 6 bases, with 11 bases left between them. The CDR3 loop reads CASSEKGSLEQYF. The CDR3 DNA follows: TGTGCCAGCAGTGAAAAGGGTAGCCTCGAGCAGTACTTC.

V usage is TRBV20-1 and J usage is TRBJ2-1, with no clear D. Per germline, CDR1 DFQATT and CDR2 SNEGSKA (reference sequence). The CDR3 is 12 residues long. Trimming cost V 3 bases and J 8 bases, with 11 bases left between them. The CDR3 sequence: CSASLVLDEQFF. The CDR3 DNA is TGCAGTGCTAGTCTCGTCTTAGATGAGCAGTTCTTC.

V is TRBV6-5 and J is TRBJ2-2, with D unclear. Germline V lookup: CDR1 MNHEY, CDR2 SVGAGI. The V end lost 7 bases, the J end lost 9 bases, and 9 bases lay between the germline ends. The CDR3 sequence is 11 residues long. The CDR3, as DNA: TGTGCCAGCAAGCAGAGTAGGGAGCTGTTTTTT. Protein sequence: CASKQSRELFF.

The CDR3 bases are TGTGCCAGCAGTGACGTCTGGGGGAACACCGGGGAGCTGTTTTTT. Protein: CASSDVWGNTGELFF. This rearrangement joins TRBV6-4 to TRBJ2-2, with D unresolved. Between the trimmed V and J ends, which lost 2 bases and 1 base, there was a span of 8 bases. The germline V gene has CDR1 MRHNA and CDR2 SNTAGT. The CDR3 contains 15 residues.

The chain joins TRBV6-6 to TRBJ2-5; no reliable D call. V lost 4 bases to trimming and J lost 3 bases, with 9 bases between them. This CDR3 comprises 13 residues. The V gene's germline CDR1 is MNHNY and CDR2 SVGAGI (reference sequence). CDR3 protein: CASSSTREETQYF. The CDR3, as DNA: TGTGCCAGCAGTTCTACACGGGAAGAGACCCAGTACTTC.

The CDR3 DNA sequence: TGTGCCAGCAGCTTATATAGGGGAAACTACGAGCAGTACTTC. Its protein product is CASSLYRGNYEQYF. This chain connects TRBV5-6 to TRBJ2-7; D might be TRBD1 (5 bases). The V and J ends lost 2 bases and 3 bases respectively, with 12 bases between them. In germline, CDR1 is SGHDT, CDR2 YYEEEE. The CDR3 has 14 residues.

A note on this clonotype: The CDR3 ends on some other residue instead of the conserved phenylalanine or tryptophan, so this is likely a read error. The chain couples TRBV30 to TRBJ2-6; 14 bases are shared with TRBD2. Germline loops: CDR1 GTSNPN, CDR2 SVGIG (reference sequence). The junction had 1 base not matched to a gene; V was cut back by 6 bases and J by 0 bases. The CDR3 runs to 16 residues. The CDR3 bases are TGTGCCTGCGGACTAGCGGGAGGCTCTGGGGCCAACGTCCTGACTATC. Protein product: CACGLAGGSGANVLTI.

This chain joins TRBV7-9 and TRBJ2-5; no reliable D call. CDR3 size: 11 residues. The germline V and J ends were trimmed by 4 bases and 9 bases, with 9 bases remaining between them. CDR1 is SEHNR, CDR2 FQNEAQ, per germline (reference sequence). In DNA, the CDR3 is TGTGCCAGCAGCTGGCAGGAGTCCCAGTACTTC. Translation gives CASSWQESQYF.

The chain has TRBV21-1 and TRBJ1-1; the DNA was not used to check the table's D call, TRBD1. TRBV21-1 is designated a pseudogene. The CDR3 totals 15 residues. The CDR3 sequence: CASSSDRGSDTEAFF. The CDR3 bases are TGTGCCAGCAGCAGTGACAGGGGATCGGACACTGAAGCTTTCTTT.

The chain has TRBV7-2 and TRBJ2-3; D may be TRBD1 (5 bases). V gave up 4 bases and J gave up 2 bases, with 13 bases separating them. Germline V gene sequence: CDR1 SGHTA, CDR2 FQGNSA. The CDR3 extends over 15 amino acids. This CDR3 reads CASSYWTRSTDTQYF. CDR3 DNA sequence: TGTGCCAGCAGCTATTGGACAAGGTCCACAGATACGCAGTATTTT. Full variable domain (missing parts from reference TRBV7-2 and TRBJ2-3): GAGVSQSPSNKVTEKGKDVELRCDPISGHTALYWYRQSLGQGLEFLIYFQGNSAPDKSGLPSDRFSAERTGGSVSTLTIQRTQQEDSAVYLCASSYWTRSTDTQYFGPGTRLTVL.

The sample holds one count of this clonotype. CDR3 coding DNA: TGTGCCAGCAGCCAAGGGGGCCTCTCCCTAGCCAAAAACATTCAGTACTTC. It codes for CASSQGGLSLAKNIQYF. The chain links TRBV3-1 to TRBJ2-4; TRBD1 might be the D (5 bases). The CDR3 sequence is 17 residues long. Germline V CDR1 and CDR2: LGHDT, YNNKEL (reference sequence). V lost 1 base, J lost 0 bases, and 13 bases lay in between.

This chain joins TRBV5-6 and TRBJ1-1, with D possibly being TRBD1 (5 bases). With 1 base removed from V and 5 bases from J, the gap between germline ends came to 12 bases. CDR1 is SGHDT, CDR2 YYEEEE, per germline. The CDR3 has 14 residues. CDR3 bases: TGTGCCAGCAGCTTGTTCATGGGGGGGACTGAAGCTTTCTTT. Translated, it gives CASSLFMGGTEAFF.

The chain is built from TRBV19 and TRBJ1-2, with no clear D. CDR1 is LNHDA and CDR2 is SQIVND in the germline V gene (reference sequence). V was clipped by 5 bases and J by 4 bases, with 11 bases between them. The CDR3 sequence is 13 residues long. CDR3 sequence: CASSWQATYGYTF. CDR3 bases: TGTGCCAGTAGTTGGCAGGCCACCTATGGCTACACCTTC.

This clonotype was picked up a small number of times. The rearrangement uses TRBV28 and TRBJ2-3; D gene uncertain. The V gene lost 5 bases and the J gene lost 5 bases, with 8 bases spanning the gap. The germline gives CDR1 MDHEN, CDR2 SYDVKM. The CDR3 has 12 residues. CDR3: CASSQLGDTQYF. In DNA form, the CDR3 reads TGTGCCAGCAGTCAACTCGGAGATACGCAGTATTTT.

The rearrangement uses TRBV24-1 and TRBJ2-1, with 9 bases that match TRBD2. The V segment lost 5 bases and the J segment 6 bases; nucleotides outside the gene matches: 7. The CDR3 runs 15 residues. Germline CDR1 reads KGHDR; CDR2 reads SFDVKD. The CDR3 sequence: CATSVSLAGVNEQFF. The CDR3 nucleotides read TGTGCCACCAGTGTCTCACTAGCGGGTGTCAATGAGCAGTTCTTC.

This rearrangement joins TRBV3-1 to TRBJ2-7; D possibly corresponds to TRBD1 (6 bases). The CDR3 has 15 amino acids. CDR1 and CDR2 (germline): LGHDT, YNNKEL (reference sequence). Trimming pared 0 bases from V and 0 bases from J, leaving 9 bases between. CDR3 amino acids: CASSQDPTGSYEQYF. The CDR3 DNA is TGTGCCAGCAGCCAAGATCCGACAGGCTCCTACGAGCAGTACTTC.

The V and J genes are TRBV2 and TRBJ2-7, with TRBD2 identical over 7 bases. Germline assignment: CDR1 SNHLY and CDR2 FYNNEI. This CDR3 has 12 residues. J gave up 7 bases and V 4 bases, and 4 bases lay outside the gene matches. As DNA, the CDR3 is TGTGCCAGCAGTGTTGGCGGGAGTGAGCAGTACTTC. Translated: CASSVGGSEQYF.

The rearrangement uses TRBV5-5 and TRBJ2-1, with TRBD2 matching over 7 bases. This CDR3 is built from 14 residues. Germline values: CDR1 SGHKS, CDR2 YYEKEE (reference sequence). Trimming at V came to 2 bases and at J to 2 bases, leaving 1 base not matched to a gene. The CDR3 DNA follows: TGTGCCAGCAGCTTTCGGGAGGCCTACAATGAGCAGTTCTTC. It codes for CASSFREAYNEQFF.

V is TRBV18 and J is TRBJ2-3; D remains ambiguous. The germline V gene encodes CDR1 KGHSH and CDR2 LQKENI. CDR3 length: 15 amino acids. Trimming cost V 3 bases and J 4 bases, with 14 bases left between them. CDR3 sequence: CASSPRLDSPDTQYF. CDR3 nucleotides: TGTGCCAGCTCACCGCGACTTGACTCACCAGATACGCAGTATTTT.

V and J are TRBV19 and TRBJ1-1; a possible D gene is TRBD1 (5 bases). The V end lost 3 bases, the J end lost 4 bases, and 12 bases lay between the germline ends. This CDR3 has 14 residues. The germline gives CDR1 LNHDA, CDR2 SQIVND (reference sequence). As DNA, the CDR3 is TGTGCCAGTAGTATGGTCGGGGGTGTCACTGAAGCTTTCTTT. Translation gives CASSMVGGVTEAFF. Based on the CDR3 plus reference TRBV19 and TRBJ1-1, the full variable domain is DGGITQSPKYLFRKEGQNVTLSCEQNLNHDAMYWYRQDPGQGLRLIYYSQIVNDFQKGDIAEGYSVSREKKESFPLTVTSAQKNPTAFYLCASSMVGGVTEAFFGQGTRLTVV.

The chain combines TRBV20-1 with TRBJ2-7, with 9 nucleotides matching TRBD2. Germline CDR1 is DFQATT and CDR2 is SNEGSKA (reference sequence). Trimming removed 1 base from V and 6 bases from J; junction bases left unmatched: 10. This CDR3 is 15 amino acids long. CDR3 coding DNA: TGCAGTGCTAGAGCAATCGCGCGGGAGGGGCGCGAGCAGTACTTC. It translates to CSARAIAREGREQYF.

This clonotype was seen more than once but under ten times. The genes are TRBV29-1 and TRBJ2-3; 11 nucleotides agree with TRBD1. V trimming: 4 bases; J trimming: 6 bases; junction bases outside the gene matches: 6. CDR3 length: 14 amino acids. Germline CDR1 and CDR2: SQVTM and ANQGSEA. The CDR3 region has the DNA TGCAGCGTTGGGGGACAGGGGGTGAGTGATACGCAGTATTTT. Amino acid sequence: CSVGGQGVSDTQYF.

The chain links TRBV4-3 to TRBJ1-5; D ambiguous. The germline V and J ends were trimmed by 0 bases and 2 bases, with 11 bases remaining between them. The CDR3 spans 16 residues. Per germline, CDR1 LGHNA and CDR2 YSLEER. The CDR3, as DNA: TGCGCCAGCAGCCAAGATCTGCGGGGTGGCAATCAGCCCCAGCATTTT. Encoded protein: CASSQDLRGGNQPQHF.